The rows below give T cell receptor beta chains drawn from one sample of a study of regulatory T cells in long-lasting Graves disease. TCRdb processed the multiplex PCR reads anew with MiXCR; each CDR3 protein has one entry. The data show 250,000 or so distinct CDR3 sequences, 20% seen once. The specimen was peripheral blood mononuclear cells (PBMCs), collected at new diagnosis, from a patient treated with antithyroid drugs. Receptors originate from a female donor with Graves disease. The CDR3 runs from the conserved cysteine through the conserved F or W. A D gene is named only where the DNA matches it firmly. Clone size is not always given. Where it is, it says once, few, many or a class for expanded clones.

d_gene	v_gene	abundance	j_gene	CDR3aa	CDR3nt
TRBD1	TRBV7-2	NA	TRBJ2-3	CASSKGARDTQYF	TGTGCCAGCAGCAAGGGGGCGAGAGATACGCAGTATTTT
TRBD1	TRBV5-1	many	TRBJ2-3	CASSPVGGATDTQYF	TGTGCCAGCAGCCCCGTAGGGGGCGCAACAGATACGCAGTATTTT
TRBD2	TRBV7-2	many	TRBJ2-7	CASSLEGLAGRNEQYF	TGTGCCAGCAGCTTAGAGGGACTAGCGGGAAGAAACGAGCAGTACTTC
NA	TRBV6-1	many	TRBJ2-7	CASSPQARYEQYF	TGTGCCAGCAGTCCACAGGCCCGCTACGAGCAGTACTTC
NA	TRBV6-2/TRBV6-3	many	TRBJ1-5	CASSYIASAQPQHF	TGTGCCAGCAGTTATATCGCCAGTGCTCAGCCCCAGCATTTT
NA	TRBV2	many	TRBJ2-1	CTSRTFSRDNEQFF	TGTACCAGCAGGACTTTCAGCCGGGACAATGAGCAGTTCTTC
TRBD1	TRBV19	NA	TRBJ1-5	CASRSRDRGSRRNQPQHF	TGTGCCAGCCGAAGCCGGGACAGGGGAAGTAGACGCAATCAGCCCCAGCATTTT
NA	TRBV6-2/TRBV6-3	many	TRBJ1-1	CASSYSTRRGNTEAFF	TGTGCCAGCAGTTACTCGACCAGGAGGGGGAACACTGAAGCTTTCTTT
TRBD1	TRBV14	many	TRBJ1-6	CASSQGQGVRPLHF	TGTGCCAGCAGCCAAGGACAGGGGGTAAGACCCCTCCACTTT
NA	TRBV7-3	many	TRBJ1-2	CASSLRRTGNGYTF	TGTGCCAGCAGCTTAAGACGGACGGGTAATGGCTACACCTTC
TRBD1	TRBV20-1	few	TRBJ1-1	CSARQGAGTEAFF	TGCAGTGCCCGCCAGGGGGCCGGCACTGAAGCTTTCTTT
NA	TRBV7-2	many	TRBJ2-7	CASSLTARNYEQYF	TGTGCCAGCAGCTTAACGGCCAGGAACTACGAGCAGTACTTC
NA	TRBV4-3	NA	TRBJ1-2	CASSQDHGASYGYTF	TGCGCCAGCAGCCAAGATCACGGGGCAAGCTATGGCTACACCTTC
TRBD2	TRBV27	NA	TRBJ2-7	CASNGGREFEQYF	TGTGCCAGCAACGGCGGGAGGGAATTCGAGCAGTACTTC
NA	TRBV11-2	NA	TRBJ2-1	CASSRAGGEQFF	TGTGCCAGCAGCCGCGCGGGTGGCGAGCAGTTCTTC
TRBD2	TRBV6-2/TRBV6-3	many	TRBJ2-7	CASSDLAGWDEQYF	TGTGCCAGCAGTGATCTAGCGGGATGGGACGAGCAGTACTTC
NA	TRBV20-1	few	TRBJ1-6	CSAFEPTGTNSPLHF	TGCAGTGCATTTGAACCAACAGGGACTAATTCACCCCTCCACTTT
TRBD2	TRBV5-1	many	TRBJ2-3	CASSLERGDTDTQYF	TGTGCCAGCAGCTTAGAGCGGGGGGACACAGATACGCAGTATTTT
NA	TRBV4-3	few	TRBJ1-2	CASRGADGTNYGYTF	TGCGCCAGCAGAGGGGCCGACGGCACTAACTATGGCTACACCTTC
NA	TRBV18	many	TRBJ1-1	CASSRTDNTEAFF	TGTGCCAGCTCAAGGACAGATAACACTGAAGCTTTCTTT
NA	TRBV28	NA	TRBJ2-5	CASSSRGVWGETQYF	TGTGCCAGCAGTTCCCGAGGGGTGTGGGGGGAGACCCAGTACTTC
TRBD1	TRBV6-5	many	TRBJ2-3	CASSYLGDRDDTDTQYF	TGTGCCAGCAGTTACCTCGGGGACAGGGATGACACAGATACGCAGTATTTT
NA	TRBV20-1	once	TRBJ1-4	CSAGRGGGEKLFF	TGCAGTGCGGGACGGGGGGGTGGTGAAAAACTGTTTTTT